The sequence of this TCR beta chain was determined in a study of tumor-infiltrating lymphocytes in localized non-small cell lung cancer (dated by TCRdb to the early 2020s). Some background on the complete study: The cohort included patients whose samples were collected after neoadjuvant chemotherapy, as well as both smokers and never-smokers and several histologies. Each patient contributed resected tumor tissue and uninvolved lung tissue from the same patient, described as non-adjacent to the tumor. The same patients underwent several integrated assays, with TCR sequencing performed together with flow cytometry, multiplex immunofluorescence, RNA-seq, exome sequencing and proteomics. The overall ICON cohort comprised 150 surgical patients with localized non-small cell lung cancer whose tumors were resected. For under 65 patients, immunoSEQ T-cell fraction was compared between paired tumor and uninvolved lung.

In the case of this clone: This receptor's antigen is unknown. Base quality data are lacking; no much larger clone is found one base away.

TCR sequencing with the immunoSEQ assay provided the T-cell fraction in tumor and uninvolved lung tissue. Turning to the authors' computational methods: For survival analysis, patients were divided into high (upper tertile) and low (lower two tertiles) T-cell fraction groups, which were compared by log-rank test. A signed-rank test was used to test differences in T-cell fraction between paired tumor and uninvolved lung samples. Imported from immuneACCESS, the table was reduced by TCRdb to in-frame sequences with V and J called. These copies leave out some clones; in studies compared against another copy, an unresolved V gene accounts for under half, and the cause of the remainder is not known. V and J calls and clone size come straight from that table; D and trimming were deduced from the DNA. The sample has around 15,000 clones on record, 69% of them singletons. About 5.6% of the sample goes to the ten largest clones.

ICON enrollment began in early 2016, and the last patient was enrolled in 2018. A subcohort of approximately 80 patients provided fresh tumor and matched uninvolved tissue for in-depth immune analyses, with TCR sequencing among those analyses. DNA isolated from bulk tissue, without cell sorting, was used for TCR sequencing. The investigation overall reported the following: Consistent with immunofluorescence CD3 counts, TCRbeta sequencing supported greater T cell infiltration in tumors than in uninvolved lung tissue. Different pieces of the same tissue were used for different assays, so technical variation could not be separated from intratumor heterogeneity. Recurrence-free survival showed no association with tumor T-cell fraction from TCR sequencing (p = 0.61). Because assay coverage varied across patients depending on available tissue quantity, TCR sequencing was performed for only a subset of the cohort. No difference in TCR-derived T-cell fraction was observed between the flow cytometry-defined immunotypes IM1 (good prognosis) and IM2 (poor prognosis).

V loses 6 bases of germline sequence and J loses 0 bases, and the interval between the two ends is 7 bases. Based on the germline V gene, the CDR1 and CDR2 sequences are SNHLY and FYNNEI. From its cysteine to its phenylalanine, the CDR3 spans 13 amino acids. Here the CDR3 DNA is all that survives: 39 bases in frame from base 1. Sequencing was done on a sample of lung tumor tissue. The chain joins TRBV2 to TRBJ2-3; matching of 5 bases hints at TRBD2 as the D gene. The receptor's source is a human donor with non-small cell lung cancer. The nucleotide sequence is TGTGCCAGCAGAGCGGCTAGCACAGATACGCAGTATTTT. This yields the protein CASRAASTDTQYF.